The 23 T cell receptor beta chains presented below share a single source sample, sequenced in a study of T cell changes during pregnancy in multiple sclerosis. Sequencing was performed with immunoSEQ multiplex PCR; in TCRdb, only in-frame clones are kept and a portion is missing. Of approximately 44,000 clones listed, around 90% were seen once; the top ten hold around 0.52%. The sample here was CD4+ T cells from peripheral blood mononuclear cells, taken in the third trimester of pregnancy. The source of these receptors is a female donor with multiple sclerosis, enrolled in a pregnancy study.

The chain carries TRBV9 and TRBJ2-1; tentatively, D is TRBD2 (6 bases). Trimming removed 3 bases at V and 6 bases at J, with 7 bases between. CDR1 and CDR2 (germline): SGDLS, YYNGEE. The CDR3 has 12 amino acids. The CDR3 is CASSGTTNEQFF. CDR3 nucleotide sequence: TGTGCCAGCAGCGGGACTACCAATGAGCAGTTCTTC.

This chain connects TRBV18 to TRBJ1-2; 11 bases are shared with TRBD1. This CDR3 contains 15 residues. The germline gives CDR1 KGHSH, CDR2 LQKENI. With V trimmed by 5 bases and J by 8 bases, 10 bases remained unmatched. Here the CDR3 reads CASSSSGQGARGYTF. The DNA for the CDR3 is TGTGCCAGCTCATCCTCCGGACAGGGGGCGCGGGGCTACACCTTC.

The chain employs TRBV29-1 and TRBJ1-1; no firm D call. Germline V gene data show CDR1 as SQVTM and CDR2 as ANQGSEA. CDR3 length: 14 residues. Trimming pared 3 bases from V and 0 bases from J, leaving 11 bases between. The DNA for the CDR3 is TGCAGCGTTGAGAGGCAGATCATGAACACTGAAGCTTTCTTT. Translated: CSVERQIMNTEAFF.

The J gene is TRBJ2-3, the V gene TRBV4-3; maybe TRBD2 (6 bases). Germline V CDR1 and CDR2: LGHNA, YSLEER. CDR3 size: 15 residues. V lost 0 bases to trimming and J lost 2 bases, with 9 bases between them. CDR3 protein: CASSQESGPTDTQYF. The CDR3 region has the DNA TGCGCCAGCAGCCAAGAAAGCGGGCCCACAGATACGCAGTATTTT.

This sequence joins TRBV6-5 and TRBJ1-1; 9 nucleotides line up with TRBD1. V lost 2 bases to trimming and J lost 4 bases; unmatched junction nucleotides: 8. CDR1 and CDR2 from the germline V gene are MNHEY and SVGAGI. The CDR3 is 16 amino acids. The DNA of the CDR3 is TGTGCCAGCAGTTACGTACAGGGGGCGCGGAGCACTGAAGCTTTCTTT. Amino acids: CASSYVQGARSTEAFF.

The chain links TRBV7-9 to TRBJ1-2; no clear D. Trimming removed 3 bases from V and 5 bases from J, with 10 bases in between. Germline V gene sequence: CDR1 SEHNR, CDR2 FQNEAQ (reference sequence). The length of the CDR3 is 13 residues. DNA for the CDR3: TGTGCCAGCAGCTTGTTGCGAAGTTATGGCTACACCTTC. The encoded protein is CASSLLRSYGYTF.

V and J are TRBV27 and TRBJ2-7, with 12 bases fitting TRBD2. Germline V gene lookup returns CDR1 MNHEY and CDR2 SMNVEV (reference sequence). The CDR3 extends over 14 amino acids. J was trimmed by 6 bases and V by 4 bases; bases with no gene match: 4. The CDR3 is CASSWTSGMGEQYF. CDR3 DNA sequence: TGTGCCAGCAGTTGGACTAGCGGGATGGGCGAGCAGTACTTC.

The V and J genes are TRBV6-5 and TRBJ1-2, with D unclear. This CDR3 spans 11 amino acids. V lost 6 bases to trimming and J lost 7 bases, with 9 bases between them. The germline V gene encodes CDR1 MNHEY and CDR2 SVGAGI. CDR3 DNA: TGTGCCAGCAGCCGGGATGGTGGCTACACCTTC. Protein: CASSRDGGYTF.

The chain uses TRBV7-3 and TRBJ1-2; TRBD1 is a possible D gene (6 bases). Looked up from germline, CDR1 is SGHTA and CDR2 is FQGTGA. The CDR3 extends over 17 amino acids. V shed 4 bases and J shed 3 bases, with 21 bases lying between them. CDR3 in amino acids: CASSSGGGGASDYGYTF. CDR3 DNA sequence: TGTGCCAGCAGCTCGGGTGGCGGGGGCGCCTCTGACTATGGCTACACCTTC.

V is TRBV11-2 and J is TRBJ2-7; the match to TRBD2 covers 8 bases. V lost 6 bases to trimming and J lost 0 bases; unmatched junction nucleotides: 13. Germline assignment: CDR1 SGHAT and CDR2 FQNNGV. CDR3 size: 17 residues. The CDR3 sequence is CASRISVLAGPSYEQYF. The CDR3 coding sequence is TGTGCCAGCAGGATCTCCGTCCTAGCGGGCCCCTCCTACGAGCAGTACTTC.

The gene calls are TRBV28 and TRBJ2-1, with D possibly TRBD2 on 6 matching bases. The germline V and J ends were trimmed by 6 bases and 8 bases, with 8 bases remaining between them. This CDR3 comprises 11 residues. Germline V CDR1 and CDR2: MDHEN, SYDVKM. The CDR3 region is CASSQRDEQFF. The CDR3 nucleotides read TGTGCCAGCAGCCAGCGGGATGAGCAGTTCTTC.

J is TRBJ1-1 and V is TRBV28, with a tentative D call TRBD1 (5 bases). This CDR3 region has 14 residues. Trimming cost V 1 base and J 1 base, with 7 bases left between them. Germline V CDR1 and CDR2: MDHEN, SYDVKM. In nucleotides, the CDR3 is TGTGCCAGCAGTTTATACCAGGGGAACACTGAAGCTTTCTTT. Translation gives CASSLYQGNTEAFF. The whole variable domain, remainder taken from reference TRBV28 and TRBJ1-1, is DVKVTQSSRYLVKRTGEKVFLECVQDMDHENMFWYRQDPGLGLRLIYFSYDVKMKEKGDIPEGYSVSREKKERFSLILESASTNQTSMYLCASSLYQGNTEAFFGQGTRLTVV.

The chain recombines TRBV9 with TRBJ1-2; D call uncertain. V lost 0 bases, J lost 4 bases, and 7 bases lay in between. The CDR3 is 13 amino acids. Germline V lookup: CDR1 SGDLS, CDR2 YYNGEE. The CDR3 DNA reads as TGTGCCAGCAGCGTAGGAGGAGTCTATGGCTACACCTTC. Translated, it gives CASSVGGVYGYTF.

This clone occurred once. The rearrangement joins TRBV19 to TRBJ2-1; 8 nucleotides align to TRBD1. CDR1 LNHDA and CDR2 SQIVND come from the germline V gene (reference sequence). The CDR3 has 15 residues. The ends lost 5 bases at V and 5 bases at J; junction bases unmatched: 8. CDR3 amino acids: CASSVRQGLHNEQFF. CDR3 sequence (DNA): TGTGCCAGTAGTGTTCGACAGGGGCTCCACAATGAGCAGTTCTTC.

CDR3 loop: CASSFQLAGSTGELFF. The DNA for the CDR3 is TGTGCCAGCAGCTTCCAACTAGCGGGGAGCACCGGGGAGCTGTTTTTT. This chain joins TRBV7-2 and TRBJ2-2; 10 bases match TRBD2. Germline assignment: CDR1 SGHTA and CDR2 FQGNSA. J lost 4 bases, V lost 3 bases, and 5 bases had no gene match. This CDR3 region has 16 residues. Full variable domain (missing parts from reference TRBV7-2 and TRBJ2-2): GAGVSQSPSNKVTEKGKDVELRCDPISGHTALYWYRQSLGQGLEFLIYFQGNSAPDKSGLPSDRFSAERTGGSVSTLTIQRTQQEDSAVYLCASSFQLAGSTGELFFGEGSRLTVL.

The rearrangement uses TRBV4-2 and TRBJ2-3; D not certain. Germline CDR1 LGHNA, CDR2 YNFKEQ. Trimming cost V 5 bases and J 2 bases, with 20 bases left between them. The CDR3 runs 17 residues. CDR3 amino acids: CASSLSVGSPNTDTQYF. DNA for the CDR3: TGTGCCAGCAGCTTAAGCGTAGGATCTCCAAACACAGATACGCAGTATTTT.

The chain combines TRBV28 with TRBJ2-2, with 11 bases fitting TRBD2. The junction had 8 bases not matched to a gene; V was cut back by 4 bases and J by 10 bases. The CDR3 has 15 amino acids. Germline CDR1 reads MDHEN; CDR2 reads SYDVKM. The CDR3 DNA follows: TGTGCCAGCAGTTCGGGGACTAGCGGAGCGGTGGAGCTGTTTTTT. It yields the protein CASSSGTSGAVELFF.

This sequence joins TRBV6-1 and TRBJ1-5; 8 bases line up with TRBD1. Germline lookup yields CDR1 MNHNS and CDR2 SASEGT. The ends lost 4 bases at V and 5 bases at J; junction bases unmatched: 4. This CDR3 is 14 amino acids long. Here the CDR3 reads CASSASGGYQPQHF. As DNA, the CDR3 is TGTGCCAGCAGTGCATCAGGGGGCTATCAGCCCCAGCATTTT.

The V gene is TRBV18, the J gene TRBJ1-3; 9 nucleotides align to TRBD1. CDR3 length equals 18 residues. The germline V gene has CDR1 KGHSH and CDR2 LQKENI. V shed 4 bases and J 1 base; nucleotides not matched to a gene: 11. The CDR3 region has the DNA TGTGCCAGCTCACAGACATCGGGACAGGGTGGATCTGGAAACACCATATATTTT. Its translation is CASSQTSGQGGSGNTIYF. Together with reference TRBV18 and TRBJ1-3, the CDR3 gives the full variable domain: NAGVMQNPRHLVRRRGQEARLRCSPMKGHSHVYWYRQLPEEGLKFMVYLQKENIIDESGMPKERFSAEFPKEGPSILRIQQVVRGDSAAYFCASSQTSGQGGSGNTIYFGEGSWLTVV.

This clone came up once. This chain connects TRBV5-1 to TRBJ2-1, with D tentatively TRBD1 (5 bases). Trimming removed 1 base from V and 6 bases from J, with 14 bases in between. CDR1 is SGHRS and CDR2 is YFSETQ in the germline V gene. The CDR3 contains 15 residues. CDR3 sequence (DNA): TGCGCCAGCAGCTTGACCATTGACAGTTTCAATGAGCAGTTCTTC. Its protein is CASSLTIDSFNEQFF.

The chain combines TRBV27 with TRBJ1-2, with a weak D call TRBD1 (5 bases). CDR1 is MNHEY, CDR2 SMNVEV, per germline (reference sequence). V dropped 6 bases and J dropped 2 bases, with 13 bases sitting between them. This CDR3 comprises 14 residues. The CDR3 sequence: CASRTVGGNYGYTF. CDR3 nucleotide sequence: TGTGCCAGCAGAACCGTGGGGGGGAACTATGGCTACACCTTC.

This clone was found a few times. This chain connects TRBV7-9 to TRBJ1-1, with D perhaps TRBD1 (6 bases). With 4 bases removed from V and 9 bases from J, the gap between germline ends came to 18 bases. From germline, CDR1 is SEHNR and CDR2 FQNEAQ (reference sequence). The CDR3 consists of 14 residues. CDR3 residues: CASSSREWTDQAFF. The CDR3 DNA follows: TGTGCCAGCAGCTCACGAGAGTGGACAGATCAAGCTTTCTTT.

DNA of the CDR3: TGTGCCAGCTGGGATAGCGGGGGCTACAATGAGCAGTTCTTC. Translating gives CASWDSGGYNEQFF. The chain employs TRBV28 and TRBJ2-1; the match to TRBD2 covers 9 bases. Unmatched junction bases numbered 5, after V lost 8 bases and J lost 3 bases. The length of the CDR3 is 14 residues. CDR1 MDHEN and CDR2 SYDVKM come from the germline V gene.